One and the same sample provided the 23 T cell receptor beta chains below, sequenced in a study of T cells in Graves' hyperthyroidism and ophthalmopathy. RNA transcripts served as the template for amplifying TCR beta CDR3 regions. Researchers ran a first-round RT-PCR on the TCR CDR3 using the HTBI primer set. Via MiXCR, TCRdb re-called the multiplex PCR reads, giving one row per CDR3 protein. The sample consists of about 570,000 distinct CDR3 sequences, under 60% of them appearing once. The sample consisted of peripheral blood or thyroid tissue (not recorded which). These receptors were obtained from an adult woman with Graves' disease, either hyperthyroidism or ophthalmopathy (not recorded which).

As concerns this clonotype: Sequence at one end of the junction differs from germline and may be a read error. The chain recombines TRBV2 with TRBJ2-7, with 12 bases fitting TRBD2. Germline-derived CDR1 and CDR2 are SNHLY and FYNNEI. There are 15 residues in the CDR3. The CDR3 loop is CAISDPLAGGREQYF. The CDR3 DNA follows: TGTGCCATCAGTGACCCCCTAGCGGGAGGGCGCGAGCAGTACTTC.

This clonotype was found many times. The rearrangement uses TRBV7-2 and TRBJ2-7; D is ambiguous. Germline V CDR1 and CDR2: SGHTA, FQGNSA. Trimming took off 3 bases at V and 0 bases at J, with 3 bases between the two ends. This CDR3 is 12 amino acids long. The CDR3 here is CASSFISYEQYF. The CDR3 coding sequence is TGTGCCAGCAGCTTTATCTCCTACGAGCAGTACTTC.

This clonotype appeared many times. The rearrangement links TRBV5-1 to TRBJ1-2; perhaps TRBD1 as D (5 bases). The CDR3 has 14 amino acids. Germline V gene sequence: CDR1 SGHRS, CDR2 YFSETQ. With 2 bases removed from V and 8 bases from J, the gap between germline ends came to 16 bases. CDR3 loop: CASSLAGHVRGYTF. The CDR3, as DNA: TGCGCCAGCAGCTTAGCTGGACACGTCCGCGGCTACACCTTC.

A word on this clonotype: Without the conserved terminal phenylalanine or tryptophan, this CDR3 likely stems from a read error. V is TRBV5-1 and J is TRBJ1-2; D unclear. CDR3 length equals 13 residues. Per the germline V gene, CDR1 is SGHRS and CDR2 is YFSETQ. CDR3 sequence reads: CASSLAGNYGYTL. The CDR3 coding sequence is TGTGCCAGCAGCTTGGCGGGGAACTATGGCTACACCTTA.

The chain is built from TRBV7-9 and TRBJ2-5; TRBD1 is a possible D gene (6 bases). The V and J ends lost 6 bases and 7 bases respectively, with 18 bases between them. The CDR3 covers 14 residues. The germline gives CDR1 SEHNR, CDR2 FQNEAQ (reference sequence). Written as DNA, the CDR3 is TGTGCCAGCAGTCCTGACAGGTTCGTTGGGACCCAGTACTTC. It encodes CASSPDRFVGTQYF. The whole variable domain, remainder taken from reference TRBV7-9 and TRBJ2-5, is DTGVSQNPRHKITKRGQNVTFRCDPISEHNRLYWYRQTLGQGPEFLTYFQNEAQLEKSRLLSDRFSAERPKGSFSTLEIQRTEQGDSAMYLCASSPDRFVGTQYFGPGTRLLVL.

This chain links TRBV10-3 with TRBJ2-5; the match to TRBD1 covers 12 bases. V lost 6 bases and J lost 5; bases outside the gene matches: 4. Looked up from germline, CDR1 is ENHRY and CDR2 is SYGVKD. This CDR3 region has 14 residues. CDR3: CAIRGTGGAETQYF. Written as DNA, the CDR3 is TGTGCCATCAGAGGGACAGGGGGCGCGGAGACCCAGTACTTC.

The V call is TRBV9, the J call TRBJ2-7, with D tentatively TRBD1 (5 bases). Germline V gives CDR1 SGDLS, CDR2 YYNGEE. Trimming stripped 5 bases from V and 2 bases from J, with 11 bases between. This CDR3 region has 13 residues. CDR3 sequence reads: CASSYDSPYEQYF. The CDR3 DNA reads TGTGCCAGCAGTTACGACAGTCCCTACGAGCAGTACTTC.

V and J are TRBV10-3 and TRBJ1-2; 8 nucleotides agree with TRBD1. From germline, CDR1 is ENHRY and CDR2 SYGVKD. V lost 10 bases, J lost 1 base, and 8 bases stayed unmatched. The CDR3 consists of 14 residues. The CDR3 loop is CANDRGQNNYGYTF. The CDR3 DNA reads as TGTGCCAACGACAGGGGACAGAATAACTATGGCTACACCTTC.

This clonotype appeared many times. The CDR3 loop is CASSPLAEDYEQYF. The CDR3 nucleotides read TGCGCCAGCAGCCCACTAGCGGAGGACTACGAGCAGTACTTC. The rearrangement joins TRBV5-1 to TRBJ2-7; 8 nucleotides match TRBD2. This CDR3 has 14 residues. The germline V gene has CDR1 SGHRS and CDR2 YFSETQ. V shed 4 bases, J shed 3 bases, and the junction held 6 bases outside the gene matches.

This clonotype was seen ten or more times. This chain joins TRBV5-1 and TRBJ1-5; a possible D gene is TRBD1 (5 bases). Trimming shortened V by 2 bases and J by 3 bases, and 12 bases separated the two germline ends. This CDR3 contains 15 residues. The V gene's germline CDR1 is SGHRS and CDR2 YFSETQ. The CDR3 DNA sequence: TGCGCCAGCAGCTTTACCGGGGACTACAATCAGCCCCAGCATTTT. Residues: CASSFTGDYNQPQHF.

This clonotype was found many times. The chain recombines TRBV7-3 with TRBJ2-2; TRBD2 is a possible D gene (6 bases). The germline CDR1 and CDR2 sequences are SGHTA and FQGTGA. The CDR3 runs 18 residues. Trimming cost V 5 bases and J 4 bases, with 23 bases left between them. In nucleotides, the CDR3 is TGTGCCAGCAGCCTAGACCAGTTCGCTAGCGCATTCACCGGGGAGCTGTTTTTT. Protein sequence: CASSLDQFASAFTGELFF.

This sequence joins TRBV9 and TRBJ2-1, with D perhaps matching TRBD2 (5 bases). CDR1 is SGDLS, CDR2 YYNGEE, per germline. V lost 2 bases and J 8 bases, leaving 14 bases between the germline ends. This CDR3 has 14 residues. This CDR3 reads CASSVDSRLDEQFF. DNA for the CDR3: TGTGCCAGCAGCGTGGACTCCCGGCTTGATGAGCAGTTCTTC.

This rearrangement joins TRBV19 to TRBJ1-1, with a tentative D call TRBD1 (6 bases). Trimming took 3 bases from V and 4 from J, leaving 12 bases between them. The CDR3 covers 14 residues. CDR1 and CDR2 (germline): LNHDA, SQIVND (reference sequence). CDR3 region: CASSIAVRGTEAFF. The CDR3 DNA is TGTGCCAGTAGTATTGCTGTCAGGGGCACTGAAGCTTTCTTT.

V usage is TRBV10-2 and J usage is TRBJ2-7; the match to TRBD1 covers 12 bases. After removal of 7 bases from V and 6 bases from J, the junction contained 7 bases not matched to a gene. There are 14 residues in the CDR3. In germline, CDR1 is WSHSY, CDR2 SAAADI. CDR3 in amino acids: CASKPGQGAAEQYF. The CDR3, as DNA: TGCGCCAGCAAACCGGGACAGGGGGCGGCCGAGCAGTACTTC.

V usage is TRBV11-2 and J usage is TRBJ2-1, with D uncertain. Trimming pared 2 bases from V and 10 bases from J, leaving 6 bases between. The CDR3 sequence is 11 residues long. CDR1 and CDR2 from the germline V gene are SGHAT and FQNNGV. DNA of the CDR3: TGTGCCAGCAGCTTAACGTCGGAGCAGTTCTTC. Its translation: CASSLTSEQFF.

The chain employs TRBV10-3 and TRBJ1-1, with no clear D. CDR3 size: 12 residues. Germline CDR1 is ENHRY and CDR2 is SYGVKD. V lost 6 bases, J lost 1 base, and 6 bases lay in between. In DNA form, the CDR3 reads TGTGCCATCAGGACCCAGAACACTGAAGCTTTCTTT. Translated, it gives CAIRTQNTEAFF.

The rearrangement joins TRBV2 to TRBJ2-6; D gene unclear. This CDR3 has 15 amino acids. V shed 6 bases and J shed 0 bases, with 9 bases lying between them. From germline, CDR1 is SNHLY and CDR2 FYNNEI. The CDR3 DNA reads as TGTGCCAGCAGCAACAGTAACTCTGGGGCCAACGTCCTGACTTTC. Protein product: CASSNSNSGANVLTF.

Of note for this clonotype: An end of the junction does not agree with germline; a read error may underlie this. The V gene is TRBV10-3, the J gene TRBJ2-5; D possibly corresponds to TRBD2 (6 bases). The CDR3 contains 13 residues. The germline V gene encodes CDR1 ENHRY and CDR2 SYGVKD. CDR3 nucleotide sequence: TGTGCCATCACCGACGGGAGACAAGAGGCCCAGTACTTC. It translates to CAITDGRQEAQYF.

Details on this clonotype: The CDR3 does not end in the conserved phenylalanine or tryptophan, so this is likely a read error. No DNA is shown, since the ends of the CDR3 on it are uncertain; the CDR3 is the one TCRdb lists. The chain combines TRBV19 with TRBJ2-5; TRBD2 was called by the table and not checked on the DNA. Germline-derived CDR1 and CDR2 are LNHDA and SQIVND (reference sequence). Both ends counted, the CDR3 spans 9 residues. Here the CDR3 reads CASSPSEYN.

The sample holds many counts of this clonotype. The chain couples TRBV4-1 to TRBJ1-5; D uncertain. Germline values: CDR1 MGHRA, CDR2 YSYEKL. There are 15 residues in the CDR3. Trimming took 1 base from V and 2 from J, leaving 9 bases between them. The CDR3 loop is CASSQGPHGNQPQHF. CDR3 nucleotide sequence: TGCGCCAGCAGCCAAGGACCACATGGCAATCAGCCCCAGCATTTT.

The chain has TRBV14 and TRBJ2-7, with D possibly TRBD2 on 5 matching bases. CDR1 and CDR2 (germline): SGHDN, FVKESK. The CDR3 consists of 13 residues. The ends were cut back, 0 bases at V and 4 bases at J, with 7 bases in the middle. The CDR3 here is CASSQDEGYEQYF. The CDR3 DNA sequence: TGTGCCAGCAGCCAAGATGAGGGTTACGAGCAGTACTTC.

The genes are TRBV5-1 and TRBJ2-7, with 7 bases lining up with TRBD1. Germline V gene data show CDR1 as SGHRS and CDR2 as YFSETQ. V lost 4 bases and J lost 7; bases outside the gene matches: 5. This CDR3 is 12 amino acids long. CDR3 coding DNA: TGCGCCAGCAGCACCGGGACAGAAGAGCAGTACTTC. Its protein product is CASSTGTEEQYF.

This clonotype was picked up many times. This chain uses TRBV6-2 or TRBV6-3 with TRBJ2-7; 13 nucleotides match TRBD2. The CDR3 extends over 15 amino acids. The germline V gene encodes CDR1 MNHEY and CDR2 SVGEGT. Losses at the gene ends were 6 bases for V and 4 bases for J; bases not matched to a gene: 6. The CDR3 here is CASRQTSGRIYEQYF. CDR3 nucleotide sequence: TGTGCCAGCAGGCAGACTAGCGGGAGGATTTACGAGCAGTACTTC.